The clone carrying this T cell receptor (beta chain) was observed many times. The antigen is unknown. The sample comes from a study of T cells in Graves' hyperthyroidism and ophthalmopathy. Study conclusions and caveats: Ophthalmopathy, which appeared later, was predicted by the model a median 6.5 months before onset.

RNA transcripts yielded amplified TCR beta CDR3 regions. A set of HTBI primers served as the primers for a first-round RT-PCR of the TCR CDR3. TCRdb re-called the multiplex PCR reads through MiXCR, storing one row per CDR3 protein. The data hold 460,000 or so distinct CDR3 sequences, with under 15% observed a single time. Trimming removed 6 bases from V and 5 bases from J, with 17 bases in between. This CDR3 spans 14 amino acids. With a duration under 2 months, the hyperthyroidism was newly diagnosed in patients aged 18 to 65. 9.5 to 10 ml fresh peripheral blood yielded the PBMCs. Sequenced material: blood. The rearrangement joins TRBV12-3 or TRBV12-4 to TRBJ2-7; the D call may be TRBD1 or TRBD2 (5 bases each). The sequence was obtained from a woman aged 18-29 years with Graves' hyperthyroidism. The CDR3: CASSLSGSFHEQYV. CDR3 sequence (DNA): TGTGCCAGCAGCCTCTCAGGGAGCTTCCACGAGCAGTACGTC.